A selection of T cell receptor beta chains follows, all from one sample in a study of T cell responses to AZD1222 COVID-19 vaccine. Clones were sequenced by immunoSEQ multiplex PCR, and TCRdb holds only the in-frame ones, with some missing. The sample carries about 120,000 clones, about 92% recorded once. This sample comprised peripheral blood, obtained 28 days after the second AZD1222 dose. These receptor sequences come from an adult who received the AZD1222 COVID-19 vaccine. The CDR3 runs from the conserved cysteine through the conserved F or W. The order of the fields is V gene, J gene, D gene, clone size, CDR3 protein, CDR3 DNA. The D gene is left open where the match is weak. Not every row has a clone size; where given, it reads once, few, many or a size class.

TRBV19,TRBJ1-5,NA,NA,CASSMQDQPQHF,TGTGCCAGTAGTATGCAGGATCAGCCCCAGCATTTT
TRBV3-1/TRBV3-2,TRBJ2-3,NA,few,CASSRNIGDTQYF,TGTGCCAGCAGTCGTAATATTGGTGATACGCAGTATTTT
TRBV3-1/TRBV3-2,TRBJ2-5,TRBD2,NA,CASSQEAGGKETQYF,TGTGCCAGCAGCCAAGAAGCGGGGGGGAAAGAGACCCAGTACTTC
TRBV5-6,TRBJ2-2,TRBD2,NA,CASSLDVAGATGELFF,TGTGCCAGCAGCTTGGACGTAGCGGGGGCCACCGGGGAGCTGTTTTTT
TRBV6-5,TRBJ1-2,TRBD1,NA,CASSPDRVGGYTF,TGTGCCAGCAGTCCTGACAGGGTGGGGGGCTACACCTTC
TRBV14,TRBJ1-1,TRBD1,once,CASSGRQGWNTEAFF,TGTGCCAGCAGCGGGCGACAGGGTTGGAACACTGAAGCTTTCTTT
TRBV7-9,TRBJ1-5,NA,NA,CASSLGQSNQPQHF,TGTGCCAGCAGCTTAGGGCAGTCCAATCAGCCCCAGCATTTT
TRBV6-1,TRBJ2-3,NA,NA,CASSEGTTSTDTQYF,TGTGCCAGCAGTGAAGGGACAACTAGCACAGATACGCAGTATTTT
TRBV23-1,TRBJ1-5,TRBD1,NA,CASRGILQGGQPQHF,TGCGCCAGCAGGGGGATATTACAGGGGGGACAGCCCCAGCATTTT
TRBV2,TRBJ1-5,NA,NA,CASSADSALNQPQHF,TGTGCCAGCAGTGCGGACAGCGCCCTAAATCAGCCCCAGCATTTT
TRBV11-2,TRBJ2-5,NA,NA,CASSLLAGGTQYF,TGTGCCAGCAGCTTACTCGCCGGCGGGACCCAGTACTTC
TRBV6-5,TRBJ1-2,NA,NA,CASSRQRTGNYGYTF,TGTGCCAGCAGTAGACAAAGGACGGGAAACTATGGCTACACCTTC
TRBV5-1,TRBJ2-7,NA,NA,CASSFQGGASYEQYF,TGCGCCAGCAGCTTCCAAGGGGGGGCGTCCTACGAGCAGTACTTC
TRBV7-2,TRBJ2-7,NA,NA,CASTRPSSYEQYF,TGTGCCAGCACCCGACCCAGCTCCTACGAGCAGTACTTC
TRBV5-1,TRBJ2-3,NA,NA,CASSSEGQTDTQYF,TGCGCCAGCAGCTCGGAGGGACAAACAGATACGCAGTATTTT
TRBV18,TRBJ1-5,NA,NA,CASSPQDGQPQHF,TGTGCCAGCTCACCACAAGATGGCCAGCCCCAGCATTTT
TRBV5-1,TRBJ2-1,TRBD2,NA,CASSFLLAGGVGEQFF,TGCGCCAGCAGCTTTTTGCTAGCGGGAGGGGTCGGTGAGCAGTTCTTC
TRBV6-1,TRBJ1-6,NA,NA,CASSEFRLNSPLHF,TGTGCCAGCAGTGAATTTCGCCTTAATTCACCCCTCCACTTT
TRBV7-9,TRBJ2-1,NA,NA,CASSLAGTYNEQFF,TGTGCCAGCAGCTTAGCCGGGACCTACAATGAGCAGTTCTTC
TRBV9,TRBJ2-1,TRBD2,NA,CASSVEGSGRALGQFF,TGTGCCAGCAGCGTAGAGGGTAGCGGGAGGGCCTTGGGGCAGTTCTTC
TRBV3-1/TRBV3-2,TRBJ2-3,NA,NA,CASSREGTEDTQYF,TGTGCCAGCAGCCGAGAGGGGACGGAGGATACGCAGTATTTT
TRBV10-3,TRBJ1-1,NA,NA,CAISPSSMNTEAFF,TGTGCCATCAGCCCCAGTTCCATGAACACTGAAGCTTTCTTT
TRBV9,TRBJ2-3,NA,NA,CASSPVGGGSTDTQYF,TGTGCCAGCAGCCCGGTAGGGGGGGGTTCCACAGATACGCAGTATTTT
TRBV20-1,TRBJ2-3,NA,NA,CSARDRDNPYF,TGCAGTGCTAGAGACCGGGACAACCCGTATTTT
TRBV7-3,TRBJ2-1,NA,NA,CASSLTEVFNEQFF,TGTGCCAGCAGCTTAACGGAGGTGTTCAATGAGCAGTTCTTC
TRBV7-2,TRBJ1-5,TRBD1,NA,CASSSRDSILNQPQHF,TGTGCCAGCAGCTCCCGGGACAGCATCCTAAATCAGCCCCAGCATTTT
TRBV5-1,TRBJ2-1,TRBD2,few,CASRPRTSGNEQFF,TGCGCCAGCAGGCCTCGGACTAGCGGGAATGAGCAGTTCTTC
TRBV7-6,TRBJ2-1,TRBD1,once,CASSSGTGGPSSSYNEQFF,TGTGCCAGCAGTTCCGGGACAGGGGGCCCCTCAAGCTCCTACAATGAGCAGTTCTTC
TRBV7-2,TRBJ2-3,TRBD2,NA,CASSLALAGGTSTDTQYF,TGTGCCAGCAGCTTAGCATTAGCGGGGGGTACTAGCACAGATACGCAGTATTTT
TRBV6-2/TRBV6-3,TRBJ1-1,NA,NA,CASSYRKQGMNTEAFF,TGTGCCAGCAGTTACCGCAAACAAGGAATGAACACTGAAGCTTTCTTT
TRBV28,TRBJ1-1,NA,NA,CASSRGVTEAFF,TGTGCCAGCAGTCGAGGGGTCACTGAAGCTTTCTTT
TRBV6-6,TRBJ1-5,NA,once,CASRGTGFPPQHF,TGTGCCAGCAGGGGTACGGGTTTCCCCCCCCAGCATTTT
TRBV18,TRBJ1-2,TRBD1,NA,CASSPPGTGLNNYGYTF,TGTGCCAGCTCACCACCGGGGACAGGGCTTAATAACTATGGCTACACCTTC
TRBV3-1/TRBV3-2,TRBJ2-7,NA,NA,CASSQGRLVGYEQYF,TGTGCCAGCAGCCAAGGTAGGCTAGTCGGTTACGAGCAGTACTTC
TRBV9,TRBJ2-2,TRBD1,NA,CASSRIDRGYTGELFF,TGTGCCAGCAGCAGAATCGACAGGGGTTACACCGGGGAGCTGTTTTTT
TRBV3-1/TRBV3-2,TRBJ1-1,NA,NA,CASSQSSMSTEAFF,TGTGCCAGCAGCCAATCATCAATGTCCACTGAAGCTTTCTTT
TRBV5-1,TRBJ2-6,NA,NA,CASSPDTSGANVLTF,TGCGCCAGCAGCCCCGACACCTCTGGGGCCAACGTCCTGACTTTC
TRBV19,TRBJ1-4,TRBD1,NA,CASSTQGAGEKLFF,TGTGCCAGTAGTACCCAGGGGGCTGGGGAAAAACTGTTTTTT
TRBV7-3,TRBJ2-1,NA,NA,CASSPPSSHEQFF,TGTGCCAGCAGCCCCCCTAGTAGCCATGAGCAGTTCTTC